The 21 T cell receptor beta chains reported below all come from one sample, sequenced in a study of human T cells and chemical hapten exposure. Indicated time point: patch test 3, about 24 weeks after DPC sensitization. Treatment given: therapeutic diphenylcyclopropenone sensitization with weekly scalp DPC. A single record per CDR3 protein comes from TCRdb applying MiXCR to the RACE reads. Among 90,000 to 110,000 distinct CDR3 sequences listed, around 34% were seen once. Material: whole blood, obtained in connection with sensitization to the hapten diphenylcyclopropenone (DPC). The origin of the receptors is a man aged 35-49 years with alopecia areata. Some clones in this sample may be carry-over from other donors' samples.

This clonotype was seen a few times. V gene TRBV27 combines with J gene TRBJ1-6; 8 nucleotides line up with TRBD1. CDR3 length equals 13 residues. V shed 2 bases and J 10 bases; nucleotides not matched to a gene: 1. The germline V gene has CDR1 MNHEY and CDR2 SMNVEV (reference sequence). As DNA, the CDR3 is TGTGCCAGCAGTTTAGGACAGGGATCACCCCTCCACTTT. It is translated as CASSLGQGSPLHF.

For this clonotype: This is likely a read error, given that the CDR3 carries no conserved phenylalanine or tryptophan at its end. The DNA is left out, because the CDR3 cannot be placed on it with certainty; the CDR3 is given as TCRdb lists it. V gene TRBV28 combines with J gene TRBJ2-7; TRBD2 is the table's D call and was not checked against the DNA. A total of 12 residues make up the CDR3, ends included. Germline loops: CDR1 MDHEN, CDR2 SYDVKM. The CDR3 region is CASSPSGRAFPL.

J is TRBJ2-7 and V is TRBV6-2 or TRBV6-3; 11 bases map to TRBD2. Germline assignment: CDR1 MNHEY and CDR2 SVGEGT. The length of the CDR3 is 14 residues. V trimming: 3 bases; J trimming: 6 bases; junction bases outside the gene matches: 4. The CDR3 DNA is TGTGCCAGCAGTTATCGGCTAGCGGGAGGCGAGCAGTACGTC. Its protein is CASSYRLAGGEQYV.

The V and J genes are TRBV7-9 and TRBJ1-4; TRBD1 is a possible D gene (5 bases). Trimming removed 1 base at V and 5 bases at J, with 14 bases between. The CDR3 is 16 residues long. From germline, CDR1 is SEHNR and CDR2 FQNEAQ (reference sequence). The CDR3 here is CASSLVGAGSNEKLFF. For the CDR3, the DNA is TGTGCCAGCAGCTTAGTGGGCGCAGGGTCCAATGAAAAACTGTTTTTT.

This chain joins TRBV20-1 and TRBJ2-7; D unresolved. CDR3 length: 11 amino acids. CDR1 and CDR2 from the germline V gene are DFQATT and SNEGSKA (reference sequence). The V end was cut by 4 bases, the J end by 3 bases, with 7 bases between. The CDR3 nucleotides read TGCAGTGCTAACGTCCTCTACGAGCAGTACTTC. Protein product: CSANVLYEQYF.

The chain joins TRBV20-1 to TRBJ1-2, with 7 bases that match TRBD1. Per germline, CDR1 DFQATT and CDR2 SNEGSKA (reference sequence). V shed 5 bases, J shed 1 base, and the junction held 7 bases outside the gene matches. This CDR3 has 14 amino acids. CDR3 DNA sequence: TGCAGTGCTCCCAGGGGGGGGATTAACTATGGCTACACCTTC. This gives the protein CSAPRGGINYGYTF.

The genes are TRBV10-2 and TRBJ1-4; 7 bases are shared with TRBD1. CDR1 is WSHSY, CDR2 SAAADI, per germline. The CDR3 is made up of 14 amino acids. Losses at the gene ends were 6 bases for V and 8 bases for J; bases not matched to a gene: 9. The CDR3 sequence is CASRLTGIHEKLFF. CDR3 sequence (DNA): TGCGCCAGCAGATTGACAGGGATTCACGAAAAACTGTTTTTT.

The chain carries TRBV6-4 and TRBJ2-3; D ambiguous. Germline lookup yields CDR1 MRHNA and CDR2 SNTAGT. Trimming removed 4 bases from V and 14 bases from J, with 19 bases in between. The CDR3 is 13 residues long. The DNA of the CDR3 is TGTGCCAGCAGTGCCTTAGGGCACGGTCCCCCGTATTTT. Amino acid sequence: CASSALGHGPPYF.

The V and J genes are TRBV7-9 and TRBJ2-7; TRBD1 agrees at 9 bases. Germline values: CDR1 SEHNR, CDR2 FQNEAQ (reference sequence). J gave up 6 bases and V 4 bases, and 7 bases lay outside the gene matches. The CDR3 runs 14 residues. Here the CDR3 reads CASSSGTGYSEQYF. CDR3 DNA sequence: TGTGCCAGCAGCTCCGGGACAGGGTACTCCGAGCAGTACTTC.

J is TRBJ2-7 and V is TRBV28; the D is unclear. CDR1 is MDHEN, CDR2 SYDVKM, per germline. V shed 3 bases and J shed 7 bases, with 13 bases lying between them. This CDR3 region has 13 residues. CDR3 nucleotide sequence: TGTGCCAGCAGTTTCGTTCATCAGTCGGAGCAGTACTTC. Residues: CASSFVHQSEQYF.

The CDR3: CASTMDWRQGTDTQYF. CDR3 nucleotide sequence: TGTGCCAGCACCATGGATTGGAGACAGGGGACAGATACGCAGTATTTT. The genes are TRBV6-5 and TRBJ2-3; TRBD1 agrees at 8 bases. V shed 7 bases and J 3 bases; nucleotides not matched to a gene: 12. Germline CDR1 MNHEY, CDR2 SVGAGI. This CDR3 is 16 amino acids long.

This rearrangement joins TRBV6-5 to TRBJ1-4, with TRBD1 as a possible D gene (5 bases). This CDR3 comprises 17 residues. Trimming pared 0 bases from V and 8 bases from J, leaving 19 bases between. Per the germline V gene, CDR1 is MNHEY and CDR2 is SVGAGI. CDR3 in DNA: TGTGCCAGCAGTTACTCGACCGGTTCGGGACCGAACGAAAAACTGTTTTTT. Protein: CASSYSTGSGPNEKLFF.

This clonotype was found a few times. CDR3 DNA: TGTGCCAGCAGCCGACAGGGGGGGCAAGAGACCCAGTACTTC. Translated, it gives CASSRQGGQETQYF. The chain couples TRBV12-3 or TRBV12-4 to TRBJ2-5; 9 bases agree with TRBD1. V shed 6 bases, J shed 2 bases, and the junction held 4 bases outside the gene matches. The CDR3 runs 14 residues.

This sequence joins TRBV9 and TRBJ2-7; perhaps TRBD1 as D (6 bases). The CDR3 sequence is 13 residues long. Germline V gene data show CDR1 as SGDLS and CDR2 as YYNGEE. V shed 4 bases and J shed 3 bases, with 11 bases lying between them. In DNA, the CDR3 is TGTGCCAGCAGCCCAGGACAGAACTACGAGCAGTACTTC. Its protein product is CASSPGQNYEQYF.

V gene TRBV29-1 combines with J gene TRBJ2-3; D uncertain. V lost 6 bases and J lost 2, with 6 bases in between. The CDR3 is made up of 11 amino acids. Germline V gene sequence: CDR1 SQVTM, CDR2 ANQGSEA. The CDR3 bases are TGCAGCGTCACCTACACAGATACGCAGTATTTT. Its protein product is CSVTYTDTQYF.

The gene calls are TRBV10-3 and TRBJ2-2, with TRBD2 matching 9 bases. The V gene's germline CDR1 is ENHRY and CDR2 SYGVKD. J was trimmed by 1 base and V by 6 bases; bases with no gene match: 3. The CDR3 extends over 15 amino acids. CDR3 loop: CAIRLTSGNTGELFF. For the CDR3, the DNA is TGTGCCATCAGATTGACTAGCGGGAACACCGGGGAGCTGTTTTTT.

This clonotype was observed a handful of times. The chain has TRBV6-2 or TRBV6-3 and TRBJ2-7, with 9 nucleotides matching TRBD1. The V segment lost 2 bases and the J segment 3 bases; nucleotides outside the gene matches: 8. The CDR3 length is 16 residues. Germline V gene data show CDR1 as MNHEY and CDR2 as SVGEGT. The CDR3 loop is CASSYRGDRERYEQYF. In DNA form, the CDR3 reads TGTGCCAGCAGTTACAGAGGGGACAGGGAGCGCTACGAGCAGTACTTC.

This clonotype was detected a few times. The chain has TRBV6-5 and TRBJ1-1; maybe TRBD1 (5 bases). The CDR3 covers 14 residues. Looked up from germline, CDR1 is MNHEY and CDR2 is SVGAGI. The ends were cut back, 0 bases at V and 5 bases at J, with 10 bases in the middle. In nucleotides, the CDR3 is TGTGCCAGCAGTTACTCCGCAGGGAAGACTGAAGCTTTCTTT. This sequence encodes CASSYSAGKTEAFF.

The chain has TRBV6-2 or TRBV6-3 and TRBJ2-7; weak D call: TRBD1 (6 bases). CDR3 length equals 14 residues. CDR1 is MNHEY and CDR2 is SVGEGT in the germline V gene. Between the trimmed V and J ends, which lost 4 bases and 7 bases, there was a span of 17 bases. The CDR3 here is CASSLSPGVGEQYV. The CDR3 nucleotides read TGTGCCAGCAGTTTAAGCCCAGGGGTCGGAGAGCAGTACGTC.

This clonotype was found a few times. The chain links TRBV28 to TRBJ2-7, with D unresolved. V was shortened by 3 bases and J by 3 bases, with 12 bases between the two germline ends. CDR3 size: 14 residues. From germline, CDR1 is MDHEN and CDR2 SYDVKM. The CDR3 nucleotides read TGTGCCAGCAGTTTGGTCGCGGAGAACTACGAGCAGTACTTC. It translates to CASSLVAENYEQYF.

The V gene is TRBV6-2 or TRBV6-3, the J gene TRBJ2-1, with D uncertain. Looked up from germline, CDR1 is MNHEY and CDR2 is SVGEGT. Deletions cut 5 bases from V and 0 bases from J, with 14 bases between. The CDR3 is 16 residues long. The CDR3 sequence: CASSPRHQSSYNEQFF. CDR3 bases: TGTGCCAGCAGTCCCCGACACCAGAGCTCCTACAATGAGCAGTTCTTC.